Listed below are T cell receptor beta chains from one sample, sequenced in a study of T-cell reconstitution after alpha-beta-depleted transplantation in children. TCRdb reprocessed the PCR reads with MiXCR, giving one entry per CDR3 protein. Among approximately 980,000 distinct CDR3 sequences listed, 25% to 30% were seen once. Sequenced here: PBMCs, mostly from graft donor cells, sampled 360 days after TCRalphabeta/CD19-depleted stem cell transplant. The receptors here all came from a boy under two years old who had a stem cell transplant for SCID, so the T cells may come from the graft donor. The CDR3 runs from the conserved cysteine through the conserved F or W. The D gene is left open where the match is weak. Where a row states a size, it is once, few, many or the class of an expanded clone; other rows omit it.

TRBV7-1,.,.,TRBJ1-5,CAPAPDVEPQHF,TGTGCCCCCGCCCCCGATGTCGAGCCCCAGCATTTT
TRBV24-1,.,.,TRBJ2-3,CATSAQGHTDTQYF,TGTGCCACCAGCGCCCAGGGGCACACAGATACGCAGTATTTT
TRBV6-1,.,.,TRBJ2-3,CASSAVTRSDTQYF,TGTGCCAGCAGCGCCGTTACTAGGTCAGATACGCAGTATTTT
TRBV27,TRBD1,.,TRBJ1-6,CASSLYWDSSYNSPLHF,TGTGCCAGCAGTTTATACTGGGACAGCTCCTATAATTCACCCCTCCACTTT
TRBV12-3/TRBV12-4,.,.,TRBJ2-3,CASRERAAPPDF,TGTGCCAGCAGGGAGAGGGCAGCACCCCCGGATTTT
TRBV7-9,TRBD2,few,TRBJ2-3,CASSNERGYTDTQYF,TGTGCCAGCAGCAACGAGCGGGGGTACACAGATACGCAGTATTTT
TRBV25-1,TRBD2,few,TRBJ2-1,CASSEYWASGGPDSYNEQFF,TGTGCCAGCAGTGAATATTGGGCTAGCGGGGGGCCCGACTCCTACAATGAGCAGTTCTTC
TRBV10-2,.,few,TRBJ2-7,CASSATGSEQYF,TGCGCCAGCAGTGCTACAGGGAGCGAGCAGTACTTC
TRBV5-1,TRBD2,few,TRBJ2-1,CASSLLTGGPSEQFF,TGCGCCAGCAGCTTACTGACGGGGGGGCCTAGTGAGCAGTTCTTC
TRBV27,TRBD1,.,TRBJ2-2,CASSRDRGSGELFF,TGTGCCAGCAGTAGGGACAGGGGATCCGGGGAGCTGTTTTTT